Detailed here is one T cell receptor (beta chain). This clonotype was detected a few times. Which antigen it targets is not known. No much larger clone exists at a distance of one base, and base qualities are not known. The CDR3, cysteine through phenylalanine, is 13 amino acids long. Just the 39-base CDR3 DNA is kept, in frame starting at base 1. V is reduced by 0 bases and J by 9 bases, leaving a spacing of 11 bases between them. The germline V gene gives CDR1 as LGHNA and CDR2 as YNFKEQ. This entry is derived from a study of response to subunit inactivated influenza vaccine (dated by TCRdb to between 2018 and 2020). Regarding the complete study: To follow how T cells responded to a trivalent subunit inactivated influenza vaccine, the researchers relied on deep quantitative profiling of the T cell receptor repertoire. Results and caveats for the whole study, not just this receptor: It was suggested by the authors that each seasonal influenza vaccination may recruit only a limited number of new T cells.

The library was obtained by RT-PCR. The instrument was an Illumina HiSeq 2500. TCRdb took the public reads, trimmed them with fastp at Q25, ran MiXCR for clone calling and kept in-frame beta chains. Identical CDR3 proteins give one entry, which carries the most common genes and DNA. This sample comprises roughly 180,000 distinct CDR3 sequences, roughly 8.7% of them detected only once. In total, the top ten clones hold under 13% of the sample. The starting material was non-naive T cells sorted from PBMCs, obtained on the day of vaccination. In light of the paper, this sample's cell subset or site label describes: memory T cell fraction. The V and J segments used are TRBV4-2 and TRBJ1-2; TRBD1 might be the D gene, on 5 matching bases. This sequence originates from a man aged 50-60 years who received an inactivated influenza vaccine. Donor details come from another sample of the same person, matched by shared clones. The DNA is TGTGCCAGCAGCCAAGAAATAGGGGTGAGCTACACCTTC. This gives the protein CASSQEIGVSYTF.